This TCR beta chain was found in a study of cytomegalovirus exposure and HLA in healthy donors. Looking at the study overall: A prior study identified just under 120 million unique TCR beta sequences from 180 million or so T cells.

V lost 3 bases, J lost 1 base, and 6 bases lay in between. Germline values: CDR1 SGHRS, CDR2 YFSETQ. The CDR3 is 13 amino acids. At collection, donors were nominally healthy, but unrecorded immune exposures were probable. The PCR made use of 60 Vbeta and 13 Jbeta primers. Sequencing was performed with immunoSEQ multiplex PCR; in TCRdb, only in-frame clones are kept and a portion is missing. Altogether about 230,000 clones are present, 77% being singletons, with the ten largest covering about 2.5%. The TCR originated in a woman in her fifties or sixties in good health and CMV-seropositive. V usage is TRBV5-1 and J usage is TRBJ2-3, with D possibly TRBD1 on 6 matching bases. Input material: PBMCs. CDR3 nucleotide sequence: TGCGCCAGCAGCTCAGGGGGCACAGATACGCAGTATTTT. It is translated as CASSSGGTDTQYF.